The 15 T cell receptor beta chains listed next were all sequenced from one sample in a study of blood T cell repertoires in COVID-19. The repertoire was sequenced with immunoSEQ multiplex PCR; TCRdb's copy has only in-frame clones and lacks some. The table records roughly 260,000 clones, about 90% of them present only once. Material for sequencing was PBMCs or T cells enriched from blood (not recorded which). These receptors came from a human donor in a cohort exposed to, infected with or recovered from COVID-19 (not recorded which). The donor label of this sample is uncertain.

The chain links TRBV14 to TRBJ2-7; 13 bases are shared with TRBD2. Germline values: CDR1 SGHDN, CDR2 FVKESK. V shed 4 bases and J 3 bases; nucleotides not matched to a gene: 6. The CDR3 is 16 amino acids. CDR3 nucleotides: TGTGCCAGCAGCCCTTGGACTAGCGGGGGAGTCTACGAGCAGTACTTC. Translating gives CASSPWTSGGVYEQYF.

V and J are TRBV2 and TRBJ1-2; TRBD1 agrees at 7 bases. The V gene end was trimmed by 6 bases and the J gene end by 7 bases; junction bases not matched to a gene: 17. This CDR3 comprises 16 residues. Germline V gene sequence: CDR1 SNHLY, CDR2 FYNNEI. This chain's CDR3 is CASSVPRDRSAGGYTF. The CDR3 DNA reads TGTGCCAGCAGCGTACCTCGGGACAGATCAGCGGGTGGCTACACCTTC.

The chain combines TRBV10-2 with TRBJ2-5; D may be TRBD1 (6 bases). Trimming took 6 bases from V and 4 from J, leaving 12 bases between them. From germline, CDR1 is WSHSY and CDR2 SAAADI. This CDR3 is 13 amino acids long. The DNA for the CDR3 is TGCGCCAGCAGACAGGGTCAGATAGAGACCCAGTACTTC. Encoded protein: CASRQGQIETQYF.

The CDR3 bases are TGTGCCAGCAGCGTAGCAGGGGACCAAGAGACCCAGTACTTC. As protein: CASSVAGDQETQYF. This chain links TRBV9 with TRBJ2-5; a weak D match, TRBD1 (6 bases). The CDR3 sequence is 14 residues long. Germline V CDR1 and CDR2: SGDLS, YYNGEE. V was trimmed by 0 bases and J by 0 bases, leaving 6 bases between them.

V is TRBV19 and J is TRBJ1-4; TRBD1 aligns across 7 bases. The V and J ends lost 6 bases and 4 bases, in that order; junction bases with no gene match: 11. The CDR3 loop spans 16 amino acids. Germline V gene data show CDR1 as LNHDA and CDR2 as SQIVND (reference sequence). CDR3 DNA sequence: TGTGCCAGTAGGCCGGGACAGAGGGCCTTTAATGAAAAACTGTTTTTT. The encoded protein is CASRPGQRAFNEKLFF.

The chain employs TRBV11-2 and TRBJ2-5; TRBD1 might be the D (5 bases). The V gene's germline CDR1 is SGHAT and CDR2 FQNNGV. V was trimmed by 6 bases and J by 4 bases, leaving 21 bases between them. The length of the CDR3 is 16 residues. CDR3 protein: CASRHYSTGWGETQYF. The CDR3 DNA follows: TGTGCCAGCAGACATTACTCCACAGGTTGGGGAGAGACCCAGTACTTC.

The chain joins TRBV20-1 to TRBJ1-1; 7 bases are shared with TRBD1. Germline V gene lookup returns CDR1 DFQATT and CDR2 SNEGSKA (reference sequence). The CDR3 runs 11 residues. V was clipped by 6 bases and J by 10 bases; unmatched bases: 8. CDR3: CSAETGIRAFF. The CDR3 nucleotides are TGCAGTGCGGAGACAGGGATTCGAGCTTTCTTT.

The V call is TRBV30, the J call TRBJ2-7, with TRBD1 identical over 10 bases. Germline V gene lookup returns CDR1 GTSNPN and CDR2 SVGIG (reference sequence). Trimming removed 5 bases from V and 6 bases from J; junction bases left unmatched: 1. CDR3 length equals 11 residues. CDR3 residues: CAWGTGAEQYF. CDR3 DNA sequence: TGTGCCTGGGGGACAGGGGCCGAGCAGTACTTC.

This chain joins TRBV24-1 and TRBJ1-2, with 8 bases that match TRBD1. Germline V CDR1 and CDR2: KGHDR, SFDVKD. J gave up 4 bases and V 4 bases, and 4 bases lay outside the gene matches. CDR3 length: 14 amino acids. CDR3 sequence: CATSDSGQAYGYTF. The CDR3 region has the DNA TGTGCCACCAGTGACTCGGGACAGGCCTATGGCTACACCTTC.

V is TRBV11-2 and J is TRBJ1-2; TRBD1 agrees at 7 bases. V lost 1 base and J lost 6; bases outside the gene matches: 5. This CDR3 has 14 residues. Germline V gene lookup returns CDR1 SGHAT and CDR2 FQNNGV. CDR3 loop: CASSLAQGIDGYTF. In DNA form, the CDR3 reads TGTGCCAGCAGCTTAGCACAGGGGATCGATGGCTACACCTTC. The whole variable domain, remainder taken from reference TRBV11-2 and TRBJ1-2, is EAGVAQSPRYKIIEKRQSVAFWCNPISGHATLYWYQQILGQGPKLLIQFQNNGVVDDSQLPKDRFSAERLKGVDSTLKIQPAKLEDSAVYLCASSLAQGIDGYTFGSGTRLTVV.

This clone was recorded once. This rearrangement joins TRBV5-5 to TRBJ2-2, with TRBD2 identical over 9 bases. This CDR3 region has 16 residues. The trim removed 0 bases at V and 7 bases at J, leaving 7 bases unmatched. CDR1 and CDR2 (germline): SGHKS, YYEKEE (reference sequence). The CDR3 coding sequence is TGTGCCAGCAGCTTGGGGGCGGGGGGGCCTGGCGGGGAGCTGTTTTTT. It is translated as CASSLGAGGPGGELFF.

This chain joins TRBV15 and TRBJ1-6; TRBD1 might be the D (5 bases). Germline values: CDR1 LNHNV, CDR2 YYDKDF (reference sequence). Between the trimmed V and J ends, which lost 0 bases and 6 bases, there was a span of 6 bases. The CDR3 is 14 residues long. For the CDR3, the DNA is TGTGCCACCAGCAGAGATGGGGCTAATTCACCCCTCCACTTT. It encodes CATSRDGANSPLHF.

CDR3 amino acids: CATSDRDSYEQYF. The CDR3 coding sequence is TGTGCCACCAGTGACAGGGACTCCTACGAGCAGTACTTC. The genes are TRBV24-1 and TRBJ2-7; a possible D gene is TRBD1 (5 bases). Germline-derived CDR1 and CDR2 are KGHDR and SFDVKD. The V end lost 4 bases, the J end lost 0 bases, and 6 bases lay between the germline ends. This CDR3 is built from 13 residues.

The rearrangement uses TRBV7-9 and TRBJ2-7, with no clear D. Trimming left V 5 bases short and J 0 bases short, with 8 bases between. Germline V gives CDR1 SEHNR, CDR2 FQNEAQ (reference sequence). The CDR3 is made up of 13 amino acids. DNA for the CDR3: TGTGCCAGCAGCGTACCGGGCTCCTACGAGCAGTACTTC. It translates to CASSVPGSYEQYF.

The chain has TRBV19 and TRBJ2-7; the D gene is possibly TRBD1 (6 bases). CDR1 is LNHDA, CDR2 SQIVND, per germline (reference sequence). The CDR3 loop spans 14 amino acids. With 5 bases removed from V and 2 bases from J, the gap between germline ends came to 13 bases. The CDR3 loop reads CASSSQGSPYEQYF. The CDR3, as DNA: TGTGCCAGTAGTTCACAGGGATCCCCCTACGAGCAGTACTTC.